These 2 T cell receptor beta chains were all obtained from the same sample, sequenced in a study of CD8 T cells in ankylosing spondylitis. TCRdb independently ran MiXCR on the 5' RACE reads; one entry per CDR3 protein. The profile shows more than 150,000 distinct CDR3 sequences, 18% of them singletons. The source material was blood, either unsorted or a sorted T cell fraction (not recorded which). The receptors were gathered from a male donor aged 10-30 years with ankylosing spondylitis or in good health (not recorded which).

Concerning this clonotype: At one boundary the junction diverges from the germline segment, which might be a read error. The CDR3 DNA follows: TGTGCCAGCAGTTTCTTTCGGCCCCAGGGGTACCCCACAGATACGCAGGATTTT. Its translation: CASSFFRPQGYPTDTQDF. This rearrangement joins TRBV12-3 or TRBV12-4 to TRBJ2-3, with D possibly being TRBD1 (6 bases). CDR3 length equals 18 residues.

The chain has TRBV5-1 and TRBJ2-1, with 11 bases lining up with TRBD2. CDR3 length: 13 residues. J was trimmed by 5 bases and V by 7 bases; bases with no gene match: 2. Germline V gene lookup returns CDR1 SGHRS and CDR2 YFSETQ. CDR3 DNA sequence: TGCGCCAGCGGGACTAGCGGTAACAATGAGCAGTTCTTC. It codes for CASGTSGNNEQFF. Full variable domain (missing parts from reference TRBV5-1 and TRBJ2-1): KAGVTQTPRYLIKTRGQQVTLSCSPISGHRSVSWYQQTPGQGLQFLFEYFSETQRNKGNFPGRFSGRQFSNSRSEMNVSTLELGDSALYLCASGTSGNNEQFFGPGTRLTVL.